This paragraph covers one T cell receptor beta chain sequence. Its antigen is as yet unknown. This sample is drawn from a study of glioma-infiltrating T cells. The iRepertoire nested amplicon-rescue multiplex PCR amplified TCR alpha and beta CDR3s from RNA. Tissue mRNA or PBMC total RNA, about 90-400 ng, went into one-step reverse transcription and amplification. In TCRdb, the multiplex PCR reads were re-called with MiXCR into one record per CDR3 protein. This sample carries 100,000 to 150,000 distinct CDR3 sequences, under 25% of them seen once, and the ten largest clones take under 35%. Overall study findings and caveats: Gliomas, especially low-grade, showed above-expected tissue-blood divergence; non-neoplastic patients showed below. Very few CDR3 sequences were shared between tissue and blood.

The sequenced sample consisted of glioma tissue, nonneoplastic brain tissue, or PBMCs (not recorded which). The sequence was obtained from a human donor with low-grade glioma or glioblastoma, undergoing nonglioma brain surgery, or in good health (not recorded which).

The CDR3: CASSLAPAGGQETQYF. The CDR3 coding sequence is TGTGCCAGCAGCTTAGCCCCAGCGGGGGGACAAGAGACCCAGTACTTC. The chain carries TRBV7-2 and TRBJ2-5, with 9 bases aligning to TRBD2. The germline CDR1 and CDR2 sequences are SGHTA and FQGNSA. The V and J ends lost 0 bases and 2 bases, in that order; junction bases with no gene match: 4. The CDR3 length is 16 residues.